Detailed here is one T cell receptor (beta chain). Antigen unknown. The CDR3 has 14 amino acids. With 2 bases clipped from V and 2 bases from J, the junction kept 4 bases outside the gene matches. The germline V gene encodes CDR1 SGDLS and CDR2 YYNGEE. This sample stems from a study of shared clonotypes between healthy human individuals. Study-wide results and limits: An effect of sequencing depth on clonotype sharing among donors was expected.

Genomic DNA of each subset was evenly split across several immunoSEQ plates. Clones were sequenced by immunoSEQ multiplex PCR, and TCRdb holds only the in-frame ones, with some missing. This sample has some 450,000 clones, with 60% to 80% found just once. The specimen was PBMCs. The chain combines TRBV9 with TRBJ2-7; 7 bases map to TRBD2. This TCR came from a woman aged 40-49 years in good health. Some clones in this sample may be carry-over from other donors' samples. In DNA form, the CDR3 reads TGTGCCAGCAGCGTGGCTAGCGGACCCTACGAGCAGTACTTC. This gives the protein CASSVASGPYEQYF.